This TCR beta chain originates from a study of T-cell memory formation after mild COVID-19. General study results and limits: The authors did not confirm SARS-CoV-2 specificity of second-wave clones peaking day 37. Clones that shrank (day 15 to 85) were balanced CD4/CD8, whereas later expanders leaned CD4+.

TCR alpha and TCR beta cDNA libraries with sample barcodes and UMIs came from 5'RACE using constant-segment primers. TCRdb itself ran the 5' RACE reads through MiXCR, one entry per CDR3 protein. The table includes around 200,000 distinct CDR3 sequences, under 30% detected once. This clonotype has a handful of counts. Its antigen is as yet unknown. What was sequenced was PBMCs or a T cell subset sorted from them (not recorded which). The sequence derives from an adult woman who had mild COVID-19 (a few samples of this study predate the infection). Cell type and time point are not known.

Here the CDR3 DNA reads TGTGCCAGCTATCAGGGGGTGAGCACCGGGGAGCTGTTTTTT. Translation gives CASYQGVSTGELFF. The chain uses TRBV28 and TRBJ2-2, with 7 bases aligning to TRBD1. Germline assignment: CDR1 MDHEN and CDR2 SYDVKM. Trimming at V came to 8 bases and at J to 4 bases, leaving 7 bases not matched to a gene. The CDR3 contains 14 residues.